This T cell receptor (beta chain) was identified during a study of shared clonotypes between healthy human individuals. Study information: Those who served as donors were a couple of women and a few men between the ages of 18 and 49. CD4 naive and memory got three plates each, CD8 naive two, CD8 memory one. Study observations and caveats: Non-shared clonotypes displayed generation probabilities falling below those of clonotypes present in all four donors.

Comment on this clone: Its antigen is currently unknown.

Measured with immunoSEQ multiplex PCR; TCRdb has only the in-frame clones, and not every one. Of just over 2,000,000 clones listed, roughly 96% are singletons. Germline V CDR1 and CDR2: LGHNA, YSLEER. Trimming cost V 1 base and J 1 base; bases outside gene matches: 9. The CDR3 consists of 19 residues. The donors, all of them Caucasian adults, lived in Nashville, Tennessee. Sequencing input: naive CD4+ T cells sorted from blood. Subset of the sample: CD45RA+ positively selected. This clonotype was obtained from a man in his late teens or twenties in good health. The genes are TRBV4-3 and TRBJ2-6; 8 nucleotides align to TRBD2. CDR3 residues: CASSQASGSTLSGANVLTF. The CDR3 DNA sequence: TGCGCCAGCAGCCAAGCAAGCGGGAGCACCTTATCTGGGGCCAACGTCCTGACTTTC.